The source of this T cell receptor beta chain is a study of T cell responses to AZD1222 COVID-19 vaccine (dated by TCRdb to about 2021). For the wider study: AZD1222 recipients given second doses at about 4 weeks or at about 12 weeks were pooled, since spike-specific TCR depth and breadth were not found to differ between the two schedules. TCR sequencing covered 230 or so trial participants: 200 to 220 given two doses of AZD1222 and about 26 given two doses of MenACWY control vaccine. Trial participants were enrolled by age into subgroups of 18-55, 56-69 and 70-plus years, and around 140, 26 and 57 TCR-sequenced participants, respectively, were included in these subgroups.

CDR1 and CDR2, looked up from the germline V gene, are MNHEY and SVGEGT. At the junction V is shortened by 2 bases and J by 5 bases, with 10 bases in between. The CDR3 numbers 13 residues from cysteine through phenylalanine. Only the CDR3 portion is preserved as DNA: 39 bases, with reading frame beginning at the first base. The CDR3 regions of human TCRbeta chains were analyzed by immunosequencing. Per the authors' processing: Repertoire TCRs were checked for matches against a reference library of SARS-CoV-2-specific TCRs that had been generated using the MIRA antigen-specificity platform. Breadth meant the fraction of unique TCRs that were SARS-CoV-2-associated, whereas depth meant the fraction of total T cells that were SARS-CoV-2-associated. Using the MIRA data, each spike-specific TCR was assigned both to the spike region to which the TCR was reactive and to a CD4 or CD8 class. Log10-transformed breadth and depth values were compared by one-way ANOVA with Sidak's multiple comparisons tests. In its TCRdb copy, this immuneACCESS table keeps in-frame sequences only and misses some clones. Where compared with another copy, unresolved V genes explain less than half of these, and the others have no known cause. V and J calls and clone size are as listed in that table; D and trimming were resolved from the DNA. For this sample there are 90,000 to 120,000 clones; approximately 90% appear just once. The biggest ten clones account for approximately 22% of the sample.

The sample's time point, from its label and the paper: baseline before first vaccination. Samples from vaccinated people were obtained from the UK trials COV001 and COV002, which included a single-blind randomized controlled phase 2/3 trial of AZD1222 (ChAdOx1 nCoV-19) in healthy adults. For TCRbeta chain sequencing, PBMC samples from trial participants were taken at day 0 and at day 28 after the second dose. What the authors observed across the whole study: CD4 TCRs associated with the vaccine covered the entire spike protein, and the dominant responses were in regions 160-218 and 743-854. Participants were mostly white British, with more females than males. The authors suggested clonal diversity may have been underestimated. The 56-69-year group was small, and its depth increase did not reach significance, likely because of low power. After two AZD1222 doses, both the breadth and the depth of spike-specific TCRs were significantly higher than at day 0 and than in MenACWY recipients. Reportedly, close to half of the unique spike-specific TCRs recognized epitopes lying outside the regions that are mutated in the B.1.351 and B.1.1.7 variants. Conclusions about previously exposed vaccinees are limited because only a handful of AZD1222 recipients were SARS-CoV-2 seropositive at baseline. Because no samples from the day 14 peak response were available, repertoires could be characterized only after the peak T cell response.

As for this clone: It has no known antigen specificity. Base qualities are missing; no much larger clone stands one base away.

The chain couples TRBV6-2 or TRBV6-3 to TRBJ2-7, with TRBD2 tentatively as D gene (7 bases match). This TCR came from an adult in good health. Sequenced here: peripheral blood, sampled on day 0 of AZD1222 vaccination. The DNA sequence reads TGTGCCAGCAGTTACGCGGGGGCCAACGAGCAGTACTTC. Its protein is CASSYAGANEQYF.